This record looks at one T cell receptor (beta chain) sequence and its context. Its specificity is unknown. In germline, CDR1 is SGHAT, CDR2 FQNNGV. V lost 1 base to trimming and J lost 11 bases, with 26 bases between them. CDR3 length: 17 amino acids. These data are taken from a study of blood T cells in healthy people across ages. Aged about 6 to 90, donors were systemically healthy Caucasians from Russia. It was ten milliliters of peripheral blood that were drawn from each donor. PBMCs were isolated at a quantity of at least 7 million per sample. Findings and limits, study-wide: More naive CD4+ cells and higher diversity marked long-lived donors relative to aged donors.

The use of a sample-barcoded 5' primer and a J-beta primer mix characterized a second PCR of about 7 to 12 cycles. TCRdb processed the 5' RACE reads anew with MiXCR; each CDR3 protein has one entry. Among 700,000 to 800,000 distinct CDR3 sequences listed, approximately 39% were seen once. The TCR was taken from a woman aged 60 to 75 in good health. The sample comprised blood. The genes are TRBV11-2 and TRBJ2-5; the D call may be TRBD1 or TRBD2 (6 bases each). In DNA form, the CDR3 reads TGTGCCAGCAGCTTAGGAGGGGTCCGGGGGCTCAGGAATGAGCAGTACTTC. This translates into CASSLGGVRGLRNEQYF. Supplemented by reference TRBV11-2 and TRBJ2-5, the full variable domain reads EAGVAQSPRYKIIEKRQSVAFWCNPISGHATLYWYQQILGQGPKLLIQFQNNGVVDDSQLPKDRFSAERLKGVDSTLKIQPAKLEDSAVYLCASSLGGVRGLRNEQYFGPGTRLLVL.